This record looks at one T cell receptor beta chain sequence and its context. Its matching antigen is unknown. Both 60 Vbeta primers and 13 Jbeta primers went into the PCR. Measured with immunoSEQ multiplex PCR; TCRdb has only the in-frame clones, and not every one. The data contain roughly 92,000 clones, about 76% of them singletons. The CDR3 runs to 14 residues. The germline gives CDR1 SQVTM, CDR2 ANQGSEA. Trimming cost V 2 bases and J 4 bases; bases outside gene matches: 7. This record comes from a study of cytomegalovirus exposure and HLA in healthy donors. The study's findings and limits: When analyzed later, a missense DCLRE1C variant was found to be linked to TCR beta V- and J-gene trimming.

This receptor was obtained from a woman in her 70s in good health and CMV-seropositive. The specimen was PBMCs. This rearrangement joins TRBV29-1 to TRBJ2-7; 8 bases align to TRBD1. This CDR3 is CSVERQGSGYEQYF. The DNA for the CDR3 is TGCAGCGTTGAACGACAGGGGTCAGGTTACGAGCAGTACTTC.